This section outlines one T cell receptor beta chain sequence together with its context. Antigen unknown. Profiled with immunoSEQ multiplex PCR; TCRdb holds only in-frame clones, not every one. Of roughly 120,000 clones detected, roughly 88% appear once; the ten largest clones hold 3.5% to 5%. This record belongs to a study of T cell responses to AZD1222 COVID-19 vaccine. Whole-study findings and limits: Baseline seropositivity occurred in only a handful of AZD1222 recipients.

The V gene lost 3 bases and the J gene lost 6 bases, with 5 bases spanning the gap. The germline V gene encodes CDR1 SEHNR and CDR2 FQNEAQ (reference sequence). The CDR3 is 11 amino acids. This TCR derives from an adult in good health. The specimen comprised peripheral blood, sampled on day 0 of MenACWY control vaccination. The rearrangement uses TRBV7-9 and TRBJ1-2; D uncertain. This chain's CDR3 is CASSLLNGYTF. Here the CDR3 DNA reads TGTGCCAGCAGCTTGCTCAATGGCTACACCTTC.